Listed below are T cell receptor beta chains from one sample, sequenced in a study of identical twins. TCRdb fed the 5' RACE reads into MiXCR, producing one record per CDR3 protein. The profile shows about 210,000 distinct CDR3 sequences, about a tenth of them singletons. Material: memory (CD45RO+) T cells sorted from blood. Receptors originate from a young woman in good health. Each CDR3 is given with its conserved first and last residue. A D gene is named only where the DNA matches it firmly. Clone size appears in some rows only: once, few, many, or a class for an expanded clone.

j_call d_call clone_size v_call cdr3_nt cdr3_aa
TRBJ1-2 NA many TRBV9 TGTGCCAGCAAAGGGGGGGACTATGGCTACACCTTC CASKGGDYGYTF
TRBJ2-7 NA few TRBV5-1 TGCGCCAGCAGCTTCGCGGACACTGGCTACGAGCAGTACTTC CASSFADTGYEQYF
TRBJ2-1 TRBD1 NA TRBV10-2 TGCGCCAGCAGAGCCGGGACAGGGGGCACCTATGAGCAGTTCTTC CASRAGTGGTYEQFF
TRBJ2-5 TRBD1 few TRBV7-9 TGTGCCAGCAGCCGAGGGACAGGAGAAGAGACCCAGTACTTC CASSRGTGEETQYF
TRBJ1-2 NA few TRBV5-1 TGCGCCAGCAGCTCCGCATTATCAGGGAACTCACGGGGCTACACCTTC CASSSALSGNSRGYTF
TRBJ2-3 TRBD2 NA TRBV2 TGTGCCAAGAGCGGGGGGGCGGGCACAGATACGCAGTTTTTT CAKSGGAGTDTQFF
TRBJ1-6 TRBD1 NA TRBV12-3/TRBV12-4 TGTGCCAGCAGTCGACAGGGGGATTCACCCCTCCACTTT CASSRQGDSPLHF
TRBJ2-5 TRBD2 NA TRBV5-1 TGCGCCAGCACCTCCGTAGCGGGGAGCCAAGAGACCCAGTACTTC CASTSVAGSQETQYF
TRBJ2-5 NA many TRBV5-1 TGCGCCAGCAGTGGCGCGGGACACGAGCAAGAGACCCAGTACTTC CASSGAGHEQETQYF
TRBJ2-3 NA many TRBV29-1 TGCAGCGTTACCACGACTTCCTTGGATACGCAGTATTTT CSVTTTSLDTQYF
TRBJ2-3 TRBD1 NA TRBV11-2 TGTGCCAGCACAGCCGGACAGGGGGCTGTCGCAGATACGCAGTATTTT CASTAGQGAVADTQYF